This T cell receptor beta chain was documented in a study of regulatory T cells in long-lasting Graves disease. Study-wide findings and caveats: Favored gene segments in persistent disease were TRBV28, TRBJ1-2 and TRBJ2-5.

The V end lost 6 bases, the J end lost 0 bases, and 12 bases lay between the germline ends. CDR3 length: 13 residues. Germline-derived CDR1 and CDR2 are DFQATT and SNEGSKA (reference sequence). Through Arm-PCR of CDR3 regions and iRepertoire HTBI primers, TCR beta libraries were built. Via MiXCR, TCRdb re-called the multiplex PCR reads, giving one row per CDR3 protein. The sample records approximately 400,000 distinct CDR3 sequences, 15% being singletons. Comment on this clonotype: Its antigen is still unknown.

Indicated time point: newly diagnosed GD, antithyroid drugs for less than 3 months. Scientists built the TCR library using RNA that was extracted from PBMCs. These data also formed part of another study, on T cells in Graves' hyperthyroidism and ophthalmopathy. That study adds: Absence of ophthalmopathy progression within 18 months defined stable Graves' hyperthyroidism.

The specimen comprised peripheral blood mononuclear cells (PBMCs), sampled at new diagnosis, from a patient treated with antithyroid drugs. The source of this sequence is a woman aged 25 to 39 with Graves disease. The chain is built from TRBV20-1 and TRBJ2-7; D is perhaps TRBD1 (5 bases). In DNA form, the CDR3 reads TGCAGTGCGCATACAGGAAGCTCCTACGAGCAGTACTTC. Translation gives CSAHTGSSYEQYF.